This TCR beta chain was identified during a study of blood T cell repertoires in COVID-19. Study members were between about 18 and 100 years old and lived in around 24 US regions. Clinical history reported by participants formed the basis on which cohorts were assigned. V shed 2 bases and J shed 5 bases, with 7 bases lying between them. Looked up from germline, CDR1 is MNHEY and CDR2 is SVGAGI. This CDR3 spans 13 amino acids. Methods used by the authors: How many nucleated cells were present was estimated from reference gene primer amplification. TCRdb's copy holds only in-frame clones and misses some; the assay was immunoSEQ multiplex PCR. That table supplies the V and J calls and clone size; D and trimming were determined from the DNA. Among 300,000 to 350,000 clones listed, nearly 90% were seen once.

Specimen: PBMCs or T cells enriched from blood (not recorded which). The receptor's source is a woman under 30 with acute COVID-19. V usage is TRBV6-5 and J usage is TRBJ1-5, with no clear D. The CDR3 spells CASSYGPDQPQHF. The DNA for the CDR3 is TGTGCCAGCAGTTACGGGCCAGATCAGCCCCAGCATTTT.